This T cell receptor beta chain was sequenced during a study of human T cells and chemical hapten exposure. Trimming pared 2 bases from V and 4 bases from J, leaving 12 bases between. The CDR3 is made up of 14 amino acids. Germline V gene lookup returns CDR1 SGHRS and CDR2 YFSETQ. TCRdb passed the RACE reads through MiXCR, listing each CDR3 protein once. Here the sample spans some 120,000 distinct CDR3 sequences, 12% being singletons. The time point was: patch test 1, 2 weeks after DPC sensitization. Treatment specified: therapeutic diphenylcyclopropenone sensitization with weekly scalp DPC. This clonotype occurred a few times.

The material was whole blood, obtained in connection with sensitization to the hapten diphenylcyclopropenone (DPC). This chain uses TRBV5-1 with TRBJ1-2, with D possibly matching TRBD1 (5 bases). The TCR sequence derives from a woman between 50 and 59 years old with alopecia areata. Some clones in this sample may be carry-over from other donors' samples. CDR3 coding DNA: TGCGCCAGCAGCTTTACGTCGCAGGGCTATGGCTACACCTTC. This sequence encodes CASSFTSQGYGYTF. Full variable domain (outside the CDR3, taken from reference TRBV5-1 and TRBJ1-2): KAGVTQTPRYLIKTRGQQVTLSCSPISGHRSVSWYQQTPGQGLQFLFEYFSETQRNKGNFPGRFSGRQFSNSRSEMNVSTLELGDSALYLCASSFTSQGYGYTFGSGTRLTVV.